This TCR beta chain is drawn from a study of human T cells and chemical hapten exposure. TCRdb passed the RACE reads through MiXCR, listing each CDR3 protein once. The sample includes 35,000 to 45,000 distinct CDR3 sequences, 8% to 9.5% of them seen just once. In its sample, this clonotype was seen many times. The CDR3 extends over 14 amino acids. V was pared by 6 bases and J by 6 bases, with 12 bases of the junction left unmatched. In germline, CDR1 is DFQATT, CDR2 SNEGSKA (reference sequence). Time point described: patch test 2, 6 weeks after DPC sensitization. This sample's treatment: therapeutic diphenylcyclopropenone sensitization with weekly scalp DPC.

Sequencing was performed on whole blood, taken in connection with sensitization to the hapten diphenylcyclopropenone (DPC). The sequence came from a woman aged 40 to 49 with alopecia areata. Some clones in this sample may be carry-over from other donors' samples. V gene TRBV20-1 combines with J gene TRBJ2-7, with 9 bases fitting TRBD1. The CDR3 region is CSATDRGSLSEQYF. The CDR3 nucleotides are TGCAGTGCAACAGACAGGGGGTCCCTTTCCGAGCAGTACTTC.